This T cell receptor (beta chain) was documented in a study of blood T cell repertoires in COVID-19. Across the study: The analysed material was cDNA or gDNA that came from T cells, B-cell-depleted T cells, or PBMCs.

V was clipped by 4 bases and J by 7 bases; unmatched bases: 5. The CDR3 length is 13 residues. Germline V gives CDR1 LGHDT, CDR2 YNNKEL (reference sequence). This clone occurred a few times. Some clones are missing from TCRdb's copy, which holds only in-frame ones; the method was immunoSEQ multiplex PCR. The table has approximately 140,000 clones, under 85% seen once. The material sequenced was peripheral blood. The gene calls are TRBV3-1 (or the pseudogene TRBV3-2) and TRBJ1-2; 8 bases align to TRBD1. The origin of this receptor is a man aged 35-49 years with active or convalescent COVID-19. The CDR3 region has the DNA TGTGCCAGCAGCCTGAATGGACAGGGTGGCTACACCTTC. This encodes CASSLNGQGGYTF.